A selection of T cell receptor beta chains follows, all from one sample in a study of blood T cell repertoires in COVID-19. Data came from immunoSEQ multiplex PCR; TCRdb stores just in-frame clones and leaves some out. The sample gives under 200,000 clones, about 87% of which show up once; just under 2.5% is in the top ten. The sample taken for sequencing was peripheral blood. The receptors originated from a man aged 40-49 years with active or convalescent COVID-19. CDR3s include the opening cysteine and the closing phenylalanine or tryptophan. The D gene is left open where the match is weak. Size tells how often a clone was seen (once, few, many) or the class of an expanded clone, and some rows leave it out.

abundance	v_gene	d_gene	j_gene	CDR3aa	CDR3nt
-	TRBV4-2	-	TRBJ1-2	CASSQGGRLGYTF	TGTGCCAGCAGCCAAGGGGGCAGACTGGGCTACACCTTC
once	TRBV7-3	-	TRBJ1-5	CASSPGSNQPQHF	TGTGCCAGCAGCCCCGGGAGCAATCAGCCCCAGCATTTT
once	TRBV30	-	TRBJ2-7	CAWRRVEQYF	TGTGCCTGGAGACGGGTCGAGCAGTACTTC
-	TRBV18	-	TRBJ1-2	CASSTTGESYGYTF	TGTGCCAGCTCCACCACCGGGGAAAGCTATGGCTACACCTTC
-	TRBV5-1	TRBD1	TRBJ2-5	CASSLAGTGGSETQYF	TGCGCCAGCAGCTTGGCAGGGACAGGGGGGTCGGAGACCCAGTACTTC
-	TRBV3-1/TRBV3-2	TRBD1	TRBJ1-4	CASSPSRDLRGYNEKLFF	TGTGCCAGCAGCCCCTCGCGGGACCTCAGGGGGTACAATGAAAAACTGTTTTTT
-	TRBV11-1	-	TRBJ1-6	CASSLRRGDNSPLHF	TGTGCCAGCAGCTTAAGGCGGGGCGATAATTCACCCCTCCACTTT
-	TRBV6-5	-	TRBJ1-3	CASQIAGNTIYF	TGTGCCAGTCAGATTGCTGGAAACACCATATATTTT
-	TRBV7-2	TRBD2	TRBJ2-4	CASSSGLAGGPVKNIQYF	TGTGCCAGCAGCTCTGGACTAGCGGGGGGGCCGGTCAAAAACATTCAGTACTTC
-	TRBV9	-	TRBJ2-1	CASSVIGGSYNEQFF	TGTGCCAGCAGCGTCATCGGAGGTTCCTACAATGAGCAGTTCTTC
-	TRBV5-1	-	TRBJ1-1	CASSLPPTDMNTEAFF	TGCGCCAGCAGCTTGCCCCCGACAGACATGAACACTGAAGCTTTCTTT
-	TRBV3-1/TRBV3-2	TRBD2	TRBJ2-5	CASSQVTSGQETQYF	TGTGCCAGCAGCCAAGTAACTAGCGGCCAAGAGACCCAGTACTTC
-	TRBV9	TRBD1	TRBJ1-1	CASSTKDRGLSEAFF	TGTGCCAGCAGCACAAAAGACAGGGGGCTATCTGAAGCTTTCTTT
-	TRBV20-1	-	TRBJ1-3	CSARVWTPKYF	TGCAGTGCTAGAGTCTGGACACCCAAATATTTT
-	TRBV7-3	-	TRBJ2-2	CASSLNVQGWPGELFF	TGTGCCAGCAGCTTAAACGTTCAGGGGTGGCCCGGGGAGCTGTTTTTT
-	TRBV2	-	TRBJ1-2	CASSRGQGRNYGYTF	TGTGCCAGCAGTAGAGGCCAGGGGCGTAACTATGGCTACACCTTC
-	TRBV2	-	TRBJ1-2	CASSYTGSYGYTF	TGTGCCAGCAGTTATACAGGGAGCTATGGCTACACCTTC
-	TRBV6-6	-	TRBJ1-6	CASSYAGGNSPLHF	TGTGCCAGCAGTTACGCCGGGGGTAATTCACCCCTCCACTTT
-	TRBV30	TRBD2	TRBJ2-2	CAWRAGGSTGELFF	TGTGCCTGGAGAGCGGGGGGCTCCACCGGGGAGCTGTTTTTT
-	TRBV19	-	TRBJ2-5	CASSIAQGGQETQYF	TGTGCCAGTAGTATAGCGCAGGGTGGCCAAGAGACCCAGTACTTC
-	TRBV30	-	TRBJ1-5	CAWSVGQNNQPQHF	TGTGCCTGGAGTGTCGGACAGAACAATCAGCCCCAGCATTTT
-	TRBV4-1	-	TRBJ1-2	CASSQGDWAMGGYTF	TGCGCCAGCAGCCAGGGAGACTGGGCTATGGGCGGCTACACCTTC
-	TRBV6-5	TRBD1	TRBJ2-7	CASSRDRDYEQYF	TGTGCCAGCAGTCGGGACAGAGACTACGAGCAGTACTTC
-	TRBV18	TRBD2	TRBJ2-5	CASSLLWAIAGDQETQYF	TGTGCCAGCTCTCTGCTATGGGCAATAGCGGGGGACCAAGAGACCCAGTACTTC
-	TRBV11-2	-	TRBJ1-5	CASSEGLSNQPQHF	TGTGCCAGCTCGGAGGGGCTGAGCAATCAGCCCCAGCATTTT
-	TRBV5-1	-	TRBJ1-1	CASSSRGGAERNTEAFF	TGCGCCAGCAGCTCGAGGGGGGGCGCCGAGAGGAACACTGAAGCTTTCTTT
-	TRBV21-1	-	TRBJ2-7	CASSKAPPKDRAAYEQYF	TGTGCCAGCAGCAAAGCGCCTCCAAAGGACAGGGCCGCCTACGAGCAGTACTTC